Listed here are 13 T cell receptor beta chains from one sample, sequenced in a study of OX40 agonist ivuxolimab in advanced cancers. Profiled with immunoSEQ multiplex PCR; TCRdb holds only in-frame clones, not every one. This sample yields approximately 98,000 clones, of which 75% to 95% are seen a single time; around 0.61% belongs to the top ten. Material: CD4+ or CD8+ T cells sorted from blood, obtained in a trial of the OX40 agonist ivuxolimab. These receptors were obtained from an adult with an advanced solid tumor such as melanoma, head and neck, liver or kidney cancer.

The chain has TRBV6-1 and TRBJ2-5; D unclear. Germline V gives CDR1 MNHNS, CDR2 SASEGT. Between the trimmed V and J ends, which lost 3 bases and 2 bases, there was a span of 4 bases. The CDR3 runs to 12 residues. CDR3 sequence: CASSDRQETQYF. The CDR3 bases are TGTGCCAGCAGTGACAGGCAAGAGACCCAGTACTTC.

The chain combines TRBV29-1 with TRBJ2-3; 9 nucleotides align to TRBD2. V was clipped by 3 bases and J by 3 bases; unmatched bases: 4. Germline V CDR1 and CDR2: SQVTM, ANQGSEA. The CDR3 length is 14 residues. CDR3 nucleotides: TGCAGCGTTGAGCCGGGACTAGCTACAGATACGCAGTATTTT. Amino acid sequence: CSVEPGLATDTQYF.

Only one count was recorded for this clone. J is TRBJ2-3 and V is TRBV4-2; D is perhaps TRBD1 (5 bases). CDR3 length: 15 amino acids. V lost 1 base to trimming and J lost 2 bases, with 10 bases between them. The germline gives CDR1 LGHNA, CDR2 YNFKEQ. The DNA for the CDR3 is TGTGCCAGCAGCCAAGGGGGCTTAAACACAGATACGCAGTATTTT. This sequence encodes CASSQGGLNTDTQYF.

This chain connects TRBV27 to TRBJ2-7; TRBD1 agrees at 11 bases. This CDR3 has 14 amino acids. Germline CDR1 is MNHEY and CDR2 is SMNVEV (reference sequence). With V trimmed by 8 bases and J by 0 bases, 3 bases remained unmatched. This CDR3 reads CASAGTGGSYEQYF. The CDR3, as DNA: TGTGCCAGCGCCGGGACAGGGGGCTCCTACGAGCAGTACTTC.

Only one count was recorded for this clone. The rearrangement uses TRBV9 and TRBJ1-4; tentatively, D is TRBD1 (5 bases). The CDR3 runs to 13 residues. Germline V lookup: CDR1 SGDLS, CDR2 YYNGEE. Trimming pared 4 bases from V and 8 bases from J, leaving 12 bases between. CDR3 DNA sequence: TGTGCCAGCAGCACAGGACCGACGGAAAAACTGTTTTTT. This sequence encodes CASSTGPTEKLFF.

This clone was counted once. J is TRBJ2-5 and V is TRBV5-6, with a possible D match to TRBD2 (6 bases). The V and J ends lost 5 bases and 3 bases respectively, with 17 bases between them. The length of the CDR3 is 15 residues. CDR1 SGHDT and CDR2 YYEEEE come from the germline V gene. CDR3 coding DNA: TGTGCCAGCAGGAAACTAGCCCTCCGAGAAGAGACCCAGTACTTC. This codes for CASRKLALREETQYF.

J is TRBJ2-3 and V is TRBV6-5; 7 bases map to TRBD1. Germline assignment: CDR1 MNHEY and CDR2 SVGAGI. Trimming took 0 bases from V and 6 from J; bases not matched to a gene: 3. This CDR3 spans 14 amino acids. The CDR3 DNA reads as TGTGCCAGCAGTTACTCCGGGACAGTTGATACGCAGTATTTT. Its protein is CASSYSGTVDTQYF.

This clone appeared a single time. The chain employs TRBV18 and TRBJ2-2; D is possibly TRBD1 (5 bases). The CDR3 is 16 amino acids. Per germline, CDR1 KGHSH and CDR2 LQKENI. Trimming left V 3 bases short and J 5 bases short, with 16 bases between. The CDR3: CASSPAGSASTGELFF. CDR3 DNA sequence: TGTGCCAGCTCACCGGCAGGGTCAGCGTCAACCGGGGAGCTGTTTTTT.

The V gene is TRBV29-1, the J gene TRBJ1-2; the D gene is possibly TRBD1 (6 bases). The germline V and J ends were trimmed by 6 bases and 0 bases, with 11 bases remaining between them. CDR3 size: 13 residues. Germline values: CDR1 SQVTM, CDR2 ANQGSEA. The CDR3 reads CSVMTGTNYGYTF. As DNA, the CDR3 is TGCAGCGTGATGACAGGAACTAACTATGGCTACACCTTC.

This chain uses TRBV6-5 with TRBJ2-3; tentative D call: TRBD1 (6 bases). The V gene's germline CDR1 is MNHEY and CDR2 SVGAGI. V shed 5 bases and J shed 5 bases, with 8 bases lying between them. This CDR3 has 12 amino acids. The CDR3 bases are TGTGCCAGCAGTGCCAGGGGAGATACGCAGTATTTT. Protein sequence: CASSARGDTQYF.

This clone was detected only once. The J gene is TRBJ1-2, the V gene TRBV6-5, with 9 bases that match TRBD1. The germline V gene has CDR1 MNHEY and CDR2 SVGAGI. The V segment lost 6 bases and the J segment 7 bases; nucleotides outside the gene matches: 6. This CDR3 contains 13 residues. The CDR3 reads CASSKQGAGGYTF. Written as DNA, the CDR3 is TGTGCCAGCAGCAAACAGGGGGCCGGTGGCTACACCTTC.

CDR3 protein: CASSQRDRGTDTQYF. CDR3 in DNA: TGTGCCAGCAGCCAACGGGACAGGGGGACAGATACGCAGTATTTT. The rearrangement uses TRBV7-9 and TRBJ2-3; 11 nucleotides align to TRBD1. The CDR3 has 15 residues. The trim removed 5 bases at V and 3 bases at J, leaving 4 bases unmatched. Germline V CDR1 and CDR2: SEHNR, FQNEAQ (reference sequence).

This chain joins TRBV6-5 and TRBJ1-1, with unresolved D. Germline CDR1 reads MNHEY; CDR2 reads SVGAGI. V was shortened by 6 bases and J by 8 bases, with 10 bases between the two germline ends. This CDR3 is built from 11 residues. CDR3 residues: CASRNRREAFF. In DNA form, the CDR3 reads TGTGCCAGCAGGAATCGGAGGGAAGCTTTCTTT.